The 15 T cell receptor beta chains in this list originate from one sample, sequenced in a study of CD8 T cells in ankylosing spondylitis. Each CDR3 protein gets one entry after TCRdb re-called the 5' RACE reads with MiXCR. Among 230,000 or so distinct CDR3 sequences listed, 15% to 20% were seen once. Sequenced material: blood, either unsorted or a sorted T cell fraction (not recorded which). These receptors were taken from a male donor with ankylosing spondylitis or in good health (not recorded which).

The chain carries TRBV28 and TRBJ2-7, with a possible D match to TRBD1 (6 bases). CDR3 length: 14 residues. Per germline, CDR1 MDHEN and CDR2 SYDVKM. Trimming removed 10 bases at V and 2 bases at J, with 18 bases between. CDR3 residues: CATLWGQLPYEQYF. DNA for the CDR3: TGTGCCACCCTCTGGGGGCAACTTCCCTACGAGCAGTACTTC.

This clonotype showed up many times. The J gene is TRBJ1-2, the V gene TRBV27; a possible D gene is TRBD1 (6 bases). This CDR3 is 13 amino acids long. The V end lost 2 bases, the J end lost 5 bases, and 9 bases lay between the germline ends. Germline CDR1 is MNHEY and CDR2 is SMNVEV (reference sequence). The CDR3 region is CASSLTGPYGYTF. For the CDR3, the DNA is TGTGCCAGCAGTTTAACAGGGCCTTATGGCTACACCTTC.

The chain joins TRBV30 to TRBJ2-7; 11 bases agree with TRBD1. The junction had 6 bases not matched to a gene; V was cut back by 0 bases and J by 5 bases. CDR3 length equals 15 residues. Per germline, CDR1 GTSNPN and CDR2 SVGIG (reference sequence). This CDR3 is CAWSVGQGAGDEQYF. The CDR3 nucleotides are TGTGCCTGGAGTGTCGGACAGGGGGCAGGCGACGAGCAGTACTTC. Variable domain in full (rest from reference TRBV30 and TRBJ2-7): SQTIHQWPATLVQPVGSPLSLECTVEGTSNPNLYWYRQAAGRGLQLLFYSVGIGQISSEVPQNLSASRPQDRQFILSSKKLLLSDSGFYLCAWSVGQGAGDEQYFGPGTRLTVT.

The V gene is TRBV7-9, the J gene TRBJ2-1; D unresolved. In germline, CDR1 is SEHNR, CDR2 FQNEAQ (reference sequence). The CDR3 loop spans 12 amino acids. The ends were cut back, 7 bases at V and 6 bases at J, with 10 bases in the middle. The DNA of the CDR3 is TGTGCCAGCATCAGAGATACCAATGAGCAGTTCTTC. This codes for CASIRDTNEQFF.

The CDR3 is CASSLGIRDRNAYNSPLHF. In DNA, the CDR3 is TGTGCCAGCAGCTTAGGCATTCGGGACAGGAACGCCTATAATTCACCCCTCCACTTT. The rearrangement uses TRBV11-2 and TRBJ1-6; 8 bases are a match to TRBD1. V shed 1 base and J 2 bases; nucleotides not matched to a gene: 10. The CDR3 consists of 19 residues. From germline, CDR1 is SGHAT and CDR2 FQNNGV. The full variable domain, in which reference TRBV11-2 and TRBJ1-6 provide the parts outside the CDR3, is EAGVAQSPRYKIIEKRQSVAFWCNPISGHATLYWYQQILGQGPKLLIQFQNNGVVDDSQLPKDRFSAERLKGVDSTLKIQPAKLEDSAVYLCASSLGIRDRNAYNSPLHFGNGTRLTVT.

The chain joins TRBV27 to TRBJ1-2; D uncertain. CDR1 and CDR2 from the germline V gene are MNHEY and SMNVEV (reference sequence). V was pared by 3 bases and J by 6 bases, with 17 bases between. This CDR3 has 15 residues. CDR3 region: CASSLIWGFDNGYTF. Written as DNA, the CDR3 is TGTGCCAGCAGTTTGATCTGGGGTTTTGACAATGGCTACACCTTC.

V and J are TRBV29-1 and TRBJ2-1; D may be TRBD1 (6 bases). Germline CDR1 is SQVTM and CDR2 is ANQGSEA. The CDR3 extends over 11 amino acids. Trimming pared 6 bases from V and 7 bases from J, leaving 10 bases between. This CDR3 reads CSVATGNEQFF. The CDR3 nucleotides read TGCAGCGTCGCCACAGGGAATGAGCAGTTCTTC.

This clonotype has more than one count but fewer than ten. The CDR3: CASSSTGLPEAFF. CDR3 coding DNA: TGTGCCAGCAGTTCCACTGGTCTCCCTGAAGCTTTCTTT. V and J are TRBV27 and TRBJ1-1; D uncertain. CDR1 is MNHEY and CDR2 is SMNVEV in the germline V gene (reference sequence). The length of the CDR3 is 13 residues. Trimming stripped 4 bases from V and 6 bases from J, with 12 bases between.

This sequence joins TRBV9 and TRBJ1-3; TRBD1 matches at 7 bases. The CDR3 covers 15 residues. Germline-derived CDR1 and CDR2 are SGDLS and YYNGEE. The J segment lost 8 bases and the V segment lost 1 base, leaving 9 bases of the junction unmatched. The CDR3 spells CASSVTVGQGDTIYF. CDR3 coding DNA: TGTGCCAGCAGCGTAACCGTTGGGCAGGGGGACACCATATATTTT.

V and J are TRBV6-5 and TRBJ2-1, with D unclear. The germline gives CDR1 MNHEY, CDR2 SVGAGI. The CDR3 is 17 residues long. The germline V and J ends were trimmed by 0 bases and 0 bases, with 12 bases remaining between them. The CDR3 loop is CASSYSGQPNSYNEQFF. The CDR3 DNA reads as TGTGCCAGCAGTTACTCAGGCCAGCCAAACTCCTACAATGAGCAGTTCTTC.

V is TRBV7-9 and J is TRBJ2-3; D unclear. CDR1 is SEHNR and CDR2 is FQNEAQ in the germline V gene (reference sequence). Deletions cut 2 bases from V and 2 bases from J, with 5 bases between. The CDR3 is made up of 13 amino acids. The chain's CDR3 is CASSLNPTDTQYF. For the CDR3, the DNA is TGTGCCAGCAGCTTAAACCCCACAGATACGCAGTATTTT.

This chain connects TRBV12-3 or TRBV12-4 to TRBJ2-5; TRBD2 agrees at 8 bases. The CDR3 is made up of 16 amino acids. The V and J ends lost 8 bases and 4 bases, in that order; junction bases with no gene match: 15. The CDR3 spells CASGTGLALGSETQYF. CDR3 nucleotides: TGTGCCAGCGGAACCGGACTAGCTTTGGGTTCAGAGACCCAGTACTTC.

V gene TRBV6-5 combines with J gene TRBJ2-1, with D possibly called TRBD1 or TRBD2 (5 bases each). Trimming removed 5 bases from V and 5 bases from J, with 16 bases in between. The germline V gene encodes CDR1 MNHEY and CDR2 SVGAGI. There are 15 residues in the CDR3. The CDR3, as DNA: TGTGCCAGCAGTCACCTGGGGCGAGGGGACAATGAGCAGTTCTTC. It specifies CASSHLGRGDNEQFF.

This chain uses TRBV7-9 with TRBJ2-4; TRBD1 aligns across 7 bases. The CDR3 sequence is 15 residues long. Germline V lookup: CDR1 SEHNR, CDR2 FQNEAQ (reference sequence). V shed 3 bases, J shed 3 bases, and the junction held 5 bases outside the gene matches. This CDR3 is CASSLPRDSKNIQYF. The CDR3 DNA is TGTGCCAGCAGCTTGCCCCGGGACAGCAAAAACATTCAGTACTTC.

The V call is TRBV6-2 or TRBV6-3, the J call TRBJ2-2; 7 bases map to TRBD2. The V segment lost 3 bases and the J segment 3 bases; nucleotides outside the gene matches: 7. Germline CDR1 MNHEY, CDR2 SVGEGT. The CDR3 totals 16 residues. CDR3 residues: CASSYLSAGHTGELFF. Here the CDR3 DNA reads TGTGCCAGCAGTTATTTGTCAGCGGGACACACCGGGGAGCTGTTTTTT.